The T cell receptor (beta chain) under discussion was sequenced for a study of regulatory T cells in long-lasting Graves disease. Points from the study as a whole: Among persistent patients, a larger number of public clonotypes were shared (around 2,700) than among newly diagnosed patients (around 980). TRBV28, TRBJ1-2 and TRBJ2-5 were segments that persistent disease favored.

This CDR3 contains 17 residues. V lost 6 bases and J lost 2; bases outside the gene matches: 14. CDR1 and CDR2 from the germline V gene are MNHEY and SVGEGT. Regarding time point: persistent/refractory GD, antithyroid drugs over 5 years with positive TRAb. Following extraction of RNA from PBMCs, that RNA was used to make the TCR library. The authors built TCR beta libraries using iRepertoire HTBI primers and Arm-PCR of CDR3 regions. TCRdb ran MiXCR on the multiplex PCR reads and lists one entry per CDR3 protein. The table shows 400,000 to 500,000 distinct CDR3 sequences, with approximately 22% occurring only once. This clonotype has only a few counts. Its antigen is undetermined.

The chain employs TRBV6-2 or TRBV6-3 and TRBJ2-7, with TRBD1 matching 9 bases. The sequences come from peripheral blood mononuclear cells (PBMCs), collected when the disease was refractory, from a patient treated with antithyroid drugs. This receptor was identified in a female donor with Graves disease. CDR3 loop: CASSLDVPGQGPYEQYF. The DNA of the CDR3 is TGTGCCAGCAGCTTAGACGTTCCGGGACAGGGCCCCTACGAGCAGTACTTC.